Below, 18 T cell receptor beta chains from the same sample are listed, as sequenced in a study of T cells in women clearing cervical HPV infection. Profiling relied on immunoSEQ multiplex PCR, and the TCRdb table lists in-frame clones only, not all of them. The sample's table shows tens of thousands of clones. Sequenced: blood buffy coat. The receptor source for this set is a woman between 18 and 70 years old with a cervical HPV16 infection that either progressed to CIN3+ or cleared (not recorded which).

As concerns this clone: Read sequence stops 3 residues before the CDR3 end, and the germline J gene provides the missing end. V is TRBV19 and J is TRBJ2-5, with 8 bases identical to TRBD2. This CDR3 spans 13 amino acids. Germline V gene lookup returns CDR1 LNHDA and CDR2 SQIVND (reference sequence). Trimming took 7 bases from V and 5 from J; bases not matched to a gene: 6. The CDR3 protein is CASNSGIGETQYF. The CDR3 bases that were read are TGTGCCAGTAATAGCGGGATCGGGGAGACC.

To note about this clone: Sequencing ends 3 residues short of the CDR3 end; the germline J gene provides the rest. Other DNA sequences in this specimen translate into the identical CDR3. The chain has TRBV30 and TRBJ1-5, with D unresolved. V was cut by 0 bases and J by 4 bases, with 7 bases left in between. Looked up from germline, CDR1 is GTSNPN and CDR2 is SVGIG (reference sequence). There are 13 residues in the CDR3. CDR3 DNA, as far as it was read: TGTGCCTGGAGTGTAGAAGGGAATCAGCCC. Encoded protein: CAWSVEGNQP. The entire CDR3 protein reads CAWSVEGNQPQHF. Full variable domain (rest looked up from reference TRBV30 and TRBJ1-5): SQTIHQWPATLVQPVGSPLSLECTVEGTSNPNLYWYRQAAGRGLQLLFYSVGIGQISSEVPQNLSASRPQDRQFILSSKKLLLSDSGFYLCAWSVEGNQPQHFGDGTRLSIL.

Remarks on this clone: With the read ending 3 residues before the CDR3 end, the germline J gene is used to fill in that end. The chain recombines TRBV20-1 with TRBJ2-3, with D maybe TRBD2 (5 bases). Germline V CDR1 and CDR2: DFQATT, SNEGSKA (reference sequence). The CDR3 sequence is 14 residues long. Trimming stripped 6 bases from V and 0 bases from J, with 13 bases between. CDR3 protein: CSATVGLSTDTQYF. CDR3 bases read: TGCAGTGCGACCGTAGGACTGAGCACAGATACG.

For this clone: With the read ending 3 residues before the CDR3 end, the germline J gene is used to fill in that end. The chain has TRBV5-4 and TRBJ2-3; 7 bases align to TRBD1. The CDR3 extends over 15 amino acids. Germline V gives CDR1 SGHNT, CDR2 YYREEE (reference sequence). CDR3 amino acids: CASSENRGLRETQYF. The sequenced part of the CDR3 DNA is TGTGCCAGCAGCGAAAACAGGGGTCTTAGGGAGACG.

With regard to this clone: The CDR3 end is not reached by the read, which stops 3 residues before it; the germline J gene fills it in. This chain uses TRBV20-1 with TRBJ2-7; D is ambiguous. The CDR3 totals 13 residues. Germline V gene lookup returns CDR1 DFQATT and CDR2 SNEGSKA (reference sequence). With 3 bases removed from V and 6 bases from J, the gap between germline ends came to 15 bases. Partial CDR3 DNA: TGCAGTGCTAGCCCCGGCAGGTTCGGCGAG. This codes for CSASPGRFGE. The CDR3 as a whole reads CSASPGRFGEQYF.

In regard to this clone: The read gets to within 3 residues of the CDR3 end, and the germline J gene fills in the rest. This chain joins TRBV6-2 or TRBV6-3 and TRBJ2-4, with 9 bases matching TRBD1. The germline CDR1 and CDR2 sequences are MNHEY and SVGEGT. The length of the CDR3 is 12 residues. This CDR3 reads CASRGQGQGQYF. CDR3 DNA (partial): TGTGCCAGCAGGGGCCAGGGACAGGGT.

On this clone: Read coverage stops 3 residues before the CDR3 terminus; the germline J gene supplies the remainder. The chain employs TRBV19 and TRBJ2-5, with 10 bases identical to TRBD1. CDR1 and CDR2 (germline): LNHDA, SQIVND (reference sequence). The V gene end was trimmed by 6 bases and the J gene end by 7 bases; junction bases not matched to a gene: 8. The CDR3 is 14 residues long. CDR3 bases read: TGTGCCAGTAGCCCGGGACAGGGGACGCGGACC. It codes for CASSPGQGTRT. The entire CDR3 reads CASSPGQGTRTQYF.

Details on this clone: From the germline J gene comes the end of the CDR3, since the read stops 3 residues before it. The rearrangement links TRBV2 to TRBJ2-1; maybe TRBD2 (5 bases). Germline-derived CDR1 and CDR2 are SNHLY and FYNNEI. This CDR3 region has 12 residues. V lost 4 bases and J lost 6, with 7 bases in between. The CDR3 loop reads CASSGTFNEQFF. The CDR3 bases that were read are TGTGCCAGCAGTGGGACTTTCAATGAG.

Details on this clone: The sequenced fragment ends 3 residues before the CDR3 boundary, so the rest is inferred from the germline J gene. This rearrangement joins TRBV7-2 to TRBJ2-7, with 9 positions matching TRBD1. The CDR3 is 14 amino acids. The junction had 7 bases not matched to a gene; V was cut back by 4 bases and J by 6 bases. CDR1 and CDR2 from the germline V gene are SGHTA and FQGNSA. CDR3 DNA, as far as it was read: TGTGCCAGCAGCTCGTCGACAGGGGGGCTCGAG. This translates into CASSSSTGGLE. The full-length CDR3 reads as CASSSSTGGLEQYF.

A word on this clone: The missing CDR3 end, 3 residues past where the read stops, is filled in from the germline J gene. The chain has TRBV14 and TRBJ1-2; D uncertain. The CDR3 extends over 14 amino acids. Germline V lookup: CDR1 SGHDN, CDR2 FVKESK. V lost 2 bases and J 3 bases, leaving 10 bases between the germline ends. The CDR3 sequence is CASSQREAYYGYTF. CDR3 bases read: TGTGCCAGCAGCCAACGTGAAGCATACTATGGC.

Points on this clone: The read ends 3 residues before the CDR3 terminus; that terminus is restored from the germline J gene. The V call is TRBV20-1, the J call TRBJ2-3; TRBD2 agrees at 11 bases. The V gene end was trimmed by 0 bases and the J gene end by 5 bases; junction bases not matched to a gene: 1. The CDR3 runs to 14 residues. The germline V gene encodes CDR1 DFQATT and CDR2 SNEGSKA (reference sequence). The CDR3 bases that were read are TGCAGTGCTAGAGATCTAGCGGGGGGAGATACG. This translates into CSARDLAGGDT. The full-length CDR3 reads as CSARDLAGGDTQYF.

About this clone: The read ends 3 residues early relative to the CDR3; the germline J gene fills the gap. V gene TRBV2 combines with J gene TRBJ2-5; 11 nucleotides agree with TRBD2. This CDR3 contains 14 residues. Germline values: CDR1 SNHLY, CDR2 FYNNEI. CDR3 protein: CASKGTSGTDTQYF. The sequenced CDR3 bases are TGTGCCAGCAAAGGGACTAGCGGAACAGATACC. Full variable domain (rest looked up from reference TRBV2 and TRBJ2-5): EPEVTQTPSHQVTQMGQEVILRCVPISNHLYFYWYRQILGQKVEFLVSFYNNEISEKSEIFDDQFSVERPDGSNFTLKIRSTKLEDSAMYFCASKGTSGTDTQYFGPGTRLLVL.

Details on this clone: The read ends 3 residues before the CDR3 terminus; that terminus is restored from the germline J gene. The rearrangement links TRBV30 to TRBJ1-5, with 7 positions matching TRBD1. Trimming took 7 bases from V and 7 from J; bases not matched to a gene: 13. Germline V gene sequence: CDR1 GTSNPN, CDR2 SVGIG (reference sequence). This CDR3 is built from 14 residues. CDR3 DNA (partial): TGTGCCTTCCAGACAGGGAATAGGAACCAGCCC. Translating gives CAFQTGNRNQP. The whole CDR3 protein is CAFQTGNRNQPQHF. Combining the CDR3 with reference TRBV30 and TRBJ1-5 gives the whole variable domain SQTIHQWPATLVQPVGSPLSLECTVEGTSNPNLYWYRQAAGRGLQLLFYSVGIGQISSEVPQNLSASRPQDRQFILSSKKLLLSDSGFYLCAFQTGNRNQPQHFGDGTRLSIL.

The CDR3 spells CASSEVATESTRPEQFF. The CDR3 bases that were read are TGTGCCAGCAGTGAAGTAGCTACTGAGTCAACCCGGCCTGAG. This chain connects TRBV2 to TRBJ2-1, with unresolved D. The CDR3 end is not reached by the read, which stops 3 residues before it; the germline J gene fills it in. The CDR3 runs to 17 residues. From germline, CDR1 is SNHLY and CDR2 FYNNEI. The V and J ends lost 1 base and 9 bases respectively, with 22 bases between them. Complete variable domain (other parts from reference TRBV2 and TRBJ2-1): EPEVTQTPSHQVTQMGQEVILRCVPISNHLYFYWYRQILGQKVEFLVSFYNNEISEKSEIFDDQFSVERPDGSNFTLKIRSTKLEDSAMYFCASSEVATESTRPEQFFGPGTRLTVL.

With respect to this clone: The CDR3 end lies 3 residues beyond the end of the read and is filled in from the germline J gene. The chain couples TRBV19 to TRBJ1-5; D is uncertain. The germline gives CDR1 LNHDA, CDR2 SQIVND (reference sequence). CDR3 size: 16 residues. Trimming cost V 3 bases and J 1 base, with 13 bases left between them. The CDR3 sequence: CASSIGEGRSNQPQHF. Incomplete CDR3 DNA: TGTGCCAGTAGTATTGGAGAGGGTAGGAGCAATCAGCCC.

This clone is classed as medium-sized by frequency. The read ends 3 residues before the CDR3 terminus; that terminus is restored from the germline J gene. The rearrangement uses TRBV28 and TRBJ1-1; D uncertain. CDR1 and CDR2 from the germline V gene are MDHEN and SYDVKM. The V and J ends lost 3 bases and 6 bases respectively, with 8 bases between them. The CDR3 sequence is 12 residues long. CDR3 bases read: TGTGCCAGCAGTTTTATGCGGGCTGAA. Its translation is CASSFMRAE. In full, the CDR3 reads CASSFMRAEAFF.

On this clone itself: The read gets to within 3 residues of the CDR3 end, and the germline J gene fills in the rest. The chain is built from TRBV19 and TRBJ1-6; perhaps TRBD1 as D (6 bases). This CDR3 is 13 amino acids long. Between the trimmed V and J ends, which lost 6 bases and 6 bases, there was a span of 9 bases. Germline values: CDR1 LNHDA, CDR2 SQIVND (reference sequence). The sequenced part of the CDR3 DNA is TGTGCCAGTAGAGGACAGCTTAATTCACCC. As protein: CASRGQLNSP. The whole CDR3 is CASRGQLNSPLHF.

As concerns this clone: The read halts 3 residues ahead of the CDR3 end, with the missing end drawn from the germline J gene. The genes are TRBV29-1 and TRBJ2-5; D may be TRBD1 (6 bases). Trimming took off 2 bases at V and 3 bases at J, with 7 bases between the two ends. The CDR3 length is 12 residues. From germline, CDR1 is SQVTM and CDR2 ANQGSEA. The part of the CDR3 DNA that was read is TGCAGCGTTGAACAGGGGAAAGAGACC. The encoded protein is CSVEQGKET. The entire CDR3 reads CSVEQGKETQYF.